Listed below are T cell receptor beta chains from one sample, sequenced in a study of OX40 agonist ivuxolimab in advanced cancers. The assay was immunoSEQ multiplex PCR, and TCRdb's table has in-frame clones only and misses some. The profile shows tens of thousands of clones, more than 80% of them singletons. Sequences were derived from CD4+ or CD8+ T cells sorted from blood, sampled in a trial of the OX40 agonist ivuxolimab. These receptors were obtained from an adult with an advanced solid tumor such as melanoma, head and neck, liver or kidney cancer. The CDR3 runs from the conserved cysteine through the conserved F or W. The D gene is left open where the match is weak. Clone size is not always given. Where it is, it says once, few, many or a class for expanded clones.

abundance | j_gene | v_gene | d_gene | CDR3nt | CDR3aa
. | TRBJ2-2 | TRBV7-3 | . | TGTGCCAGCAGCTTAGGTAACACCGGGGAGCTGTTTTTT | CASSLGNTGELFF
. | TRBJ1-1 | TRBV5-1 | . | TGCGCCAGCAGCGGGACCTCGTTGAACACTGAAGCTTTCTTT | CASSGTSLNTEAFF
. | TRBJ1-1 | TRBV2 | TRBD1 | TGTGCCAGCAGCCCCACCGGGACAGGGGGCGTCGGCACTGAAGCTTTCTTT | CASSPTGTGGVGTEAFF
. | TRBJ2-2 | TRBV5-4 | TRBD1 | TGTGCCAGCAGCCCGGGACAGGTCCTCGCCGGGGAGCTGTTTTTT | CASSPGQVLAGELFF
. | TRBJ2-7 | TRBV5-4 | TRBD1 | TGTGCCAGCAGCACCCCGGGACAGGGGTTCGAGCAGTACTTC | CASSTPGQGFEQYF
few | TRBJ1-3 | TRBV6-5 | . | TGTGCCAGCAGTTACTCCCGGCAGTCGGTTGGAAACACCATATATTTT | CASSYSRQSVGNTIYF
. | TRBJ2-7 | TRBV5-8 | TRBD2 | TGTGCTAGCAGCTTGGGCGGGAGGGAGTACTTC | CASSLGGREYF
. | TRBJ2-3 | TRBV28 | . | TGTGCCAGCCGTAGTCCAGATACGCAGTATTTT | CASRSPDTQYF
once | TRBJ2-5 | TRBV12-5 | . | TGTGCTAGTGCCATCCCGACAGATTGGAGACAAGAGACCCAGTACTTC | CASAIPTDWRQETQYF
. | TRBJ1-1 | TRBV6-4 | TRBD1 | TGTGCCAGCGGACGACCGGACAGGGAGGACTTGAACACTGAAGCTTTCTTT | CASGRPDREDLNTEAFF